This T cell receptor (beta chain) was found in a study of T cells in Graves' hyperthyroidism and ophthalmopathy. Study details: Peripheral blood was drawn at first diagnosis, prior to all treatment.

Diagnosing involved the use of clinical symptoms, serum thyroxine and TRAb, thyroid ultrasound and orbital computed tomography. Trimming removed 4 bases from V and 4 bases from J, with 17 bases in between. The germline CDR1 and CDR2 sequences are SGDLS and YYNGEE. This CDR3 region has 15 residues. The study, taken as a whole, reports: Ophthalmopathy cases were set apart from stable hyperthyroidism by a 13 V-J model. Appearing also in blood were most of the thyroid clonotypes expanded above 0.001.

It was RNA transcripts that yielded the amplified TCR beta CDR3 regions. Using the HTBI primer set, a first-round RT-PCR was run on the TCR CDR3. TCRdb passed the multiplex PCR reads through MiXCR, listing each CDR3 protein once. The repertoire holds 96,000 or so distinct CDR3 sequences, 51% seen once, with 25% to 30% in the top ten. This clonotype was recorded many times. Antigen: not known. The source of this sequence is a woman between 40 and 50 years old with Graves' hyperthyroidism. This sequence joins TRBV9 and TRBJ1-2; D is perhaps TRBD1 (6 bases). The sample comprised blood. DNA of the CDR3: TGTGCCAGCAGCTATACGGAGACAGGTGCCTATGGCTACACCTTC. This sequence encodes CASSYTETGAYGYTF. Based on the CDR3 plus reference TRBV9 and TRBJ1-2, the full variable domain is DSGVTQTPKHLITATGQRVTLRCSPRSGDLSVYWYQQSLDQGLQFLIQYYNGEERAKGNILERFSAQQFPDLHSELNLSSLELGDSALYFCASSYTETGAYGYTFGSGTRLTVV.